A single TCR beta chain is shown here with its context. Its target is unknown. The CDR3 contains 15 residues. V was trimmed by 0 bases and J by 2 bases, leaving 11 bases between them. Germline values: CDR1 MNHNS, CDR2 SASEGT. Repertoires were generated with immunoSEQ multiplex PCR, while TCRdb's copy carries only in-frame clones and drops some. The table shows some 100,000 clones, with over 65% occurring only once. The record originates from a study of shared clonotypes between healthy human individuals. The study, taken as a whole, reports: The generation probabilities recorded for non-shared clonotypes fell below those of clonotypes shared by all four donors. Naive CD4 clonotype sharing across several donors was about 5%. A generally larger estimated richness was seen in naive subsets than in memory subsets.

Material for sequencing was memory CD8+ T cells sorted from blood. Subset given: CD45RO+ cells pooled with CCR7-negative TemRA cells. The rearrangement uses TRBV6-1 and TRBJ2-7, with a weak D call TRBD2 (6 bases). This TCR was sampled from a woman in her thirties in good health. CDR3 nucleotide sequence: TGTGCCAGCAGTGAAGCTCAGGGCGGGGCCTACGAGCAGTACTTC. This codes for CASSEAQGGAYEQYF.